Listed here is a single TCR beta chain. Generated by immunoSEQ multiplex PCR, the TCRdb table keeps only in-frame clones and is missing some. The sample includes 150,000 to 200,000 clones, approximately 91% of them seen just once. CDR1 is MNHEY, CDR2 SMNVEV, per germline (reference sequence). This CDR3 contains 16 residues. The V end was cut by 7 bases, the J end by 0 bases, with 13 bases between. This sample is drawn from a study of T cell responses to AZD1222 COVID-19 vaccine. The genes are TRBV27 and TRBJ2-6; D unclear. This receptor was obtained from an adult in good health. The starting material was peripheral blood, obtained on day 0 of AZD1222 vaccination. The CDR3 spells CASIYTGPSGANVLTF. The CDR3 DNA is TGTGCCAGCATATATACGGGCCCCTCTGGGGCCAACGTCCTGACTTTC. The variable domain in full, with the rest retrieved from reference TRBV27 and TRBJ2-6, is EAQVTQNPRYLITVTGKKLTVTCSQNMNHEYMSWYRQDPGLGLRQIYYSMNVEVTDKGDVPEGYKVSRKEKRNFPLILESPSPNQTSLYFCASIYTGPSGANVLTFGAGSRLTVL.